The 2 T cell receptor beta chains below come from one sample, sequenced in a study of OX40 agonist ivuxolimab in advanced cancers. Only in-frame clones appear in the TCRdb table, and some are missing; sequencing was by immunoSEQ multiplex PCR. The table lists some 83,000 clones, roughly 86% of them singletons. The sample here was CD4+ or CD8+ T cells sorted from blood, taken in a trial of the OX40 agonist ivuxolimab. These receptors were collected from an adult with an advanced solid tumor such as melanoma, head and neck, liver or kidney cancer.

CDR3 in DNA: TGTGCCAGCAGCCAATTCCGAGACCGTTCCTACGAGCAGTACTTC. This gives the protein CASSQFRDRSYEQYF. V and J are TRBV7-9 and TRBJ2-7; D not certain. Trimming took off 5 bases at V and 1 base at J, with 15 bases between the two ends. CDR3 length: 15 residues. Germline-derived CDR1 and CDR2 are SEHNR and FQNEAQ (reference sequence).

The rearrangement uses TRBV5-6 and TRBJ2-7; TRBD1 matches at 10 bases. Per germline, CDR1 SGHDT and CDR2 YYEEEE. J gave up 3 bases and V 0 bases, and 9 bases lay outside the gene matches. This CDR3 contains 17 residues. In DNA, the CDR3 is TGTGCCAGCAGCTTGGGGGCTCCCGGGACAGGGGACTACGAGCAGTACTTC. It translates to CASSLGAPGTGDYEQYF.